Presented here are 32 T cell receptor beta chains from one specimen sequenced in a study of CD8+CD57+ T cells in acquired aplastic anemia. For sequencing, patients were chosen who had shown expansion of CD8+CD57+ cells by flow cytometry. The TCR beta profiling, which covered VDJ combination and CDR3 sequence, was carried out using genomic DNA as the template. TCRdb processed the reads anew with MiXCR; each CDR3 protein has one entry. This table has about 180,000 distinct CDR3 sequences, around half appearing once. Sequences were obtained from sorted CD4+, CD8+, or CD8+CD57+ T cells (not recorded which) from PBMCs. The source of these receptors is a human donor with aplastic anemia.

The chain couples TRBV7-2 to TRBJ1-1, with D uncertain. Trimming took off 4 bases at V and 4 bases at J, with 10 bases between the two ends. CDR1 and CDR2 (germline): SGHTA, FQGNSA. This CDR3 comprises 13 residues. In DNA form, the CDR3 reads TGTGCCAGCAGCTCGCGGGATCTCACTGAAGCTTTCTTT. Protein sequence: CASSSRDLTEAFF.

The V and J genes are TRBV29-1 and TRBJ1-1; D is ambiguous. From germline, CDR1 is SQVTM and CDR2 ANQGSEA. V lost 8 bases and J 4 bases, leaving 17 bases between the germline ends. The CDR3 is 13 residues long. DNA for the CDR3: TGCAGCAGCTTTGACGGGTTGAGCACTGAAGCTTTCTTT. Amino acid sequence: CSSFDGLSTEAFF. Together with reference TRBV29-1 and TRBJ1-1, the CDR3 gives the full variable domain: SAVISQKPSRDICQRGTSLTIQCQVDSQVTMMFWYRQQPGQSLTLIATANQGSEATYESGFVIDKFPISRPNLTFSTLTVSNMSPEDSSIYLCSSFDGLSTEAFFGQGTRLTVV.

In its sample, this clonotype was seen a few times. This chain joins TRBV2 and TRBJ1-6; the match to TRBD1 covers 7 bases. Germline CDR1 reads SNHLY; CDR2 reads FYNNEI. J lost 7 bases, V lost 5 bases, and 5 bases had no gene match. This CDR3 has 14 amino acids. This chain's CDR3 is CASSSGQANSPLHF. Written as DNA, the CDR3 is TGTGCCAGCAGTTCCGGACAGGCAAATTCACCCCTCCACTTT. The full variable domain, its missing parts supplied by reference TRBV2 and TRBJ1-6, is EPEVTQTPSHQVTQMGQEVILRCVPISNHLYFYWYRQILGQKVEFLVSFYNNEISEKSEIFDDQFSVERPDGSNFTLKIRSTKLEDSAMYFCASSSGQANSPLHFGNGTRLTVT.

Concerning this clonotype itself: A much larger clonotype is one base distant, so this may be a read error. CDR3 coding DNA: TGTGCCAGCGGCTGGGGTCTCGACACTGAAGCTTTCTTT. Its translation: CASGWGLDTEAFF. This chain joins TRBV7-2 and TRBJ1-1; D is ambiguous. The germline V gene encodes CDR1 SGHTA and CDR2 FQGNSA. V was cut by 8 bases and J by 3 bases, with 13 bases left in between. The CDR3 runs to 13 residues.

The chain employs TRBV2 and TRBJ2-3; 16 bases match TRBD2. Trimming at V came to 6 bases and at J to 1 base, leaving 4 bases not matched to a gene. The germline V gene has CDR1 SNHLY and CDR2 FYNNEI. The CDR3 spans 17 residues. CDR3 sequence reads: CASSVGTSGGGTDTQYF. The CDR3 DNA sequence: TGTGCCAGCAGCGTCGGGACTAGCGGGGGGGGCACAGATACGCAGTATTTT.

The V call is TRBV20-1, the J call TRBJ1-1; D ambiguous. The CDR3 totals 11 residues. V was cut by 3 bases and J by 6 bases, with 8 bases left in between. Germline CDR1 DFQATT, CDR2 SNEGSKA (reference sequence). This chain's CDR3 is CSASWLAEAFF. The CDR3 bases are TGCAGTGCTAGTTGGTTGGCTGAAGCTTTCTTT.

The chain carries TRBV7-9 and TRBJ1-1; no definite D call. Between the trimmed V and J ends, which lost 3 bases and 4 bases, there was a span of 12 bases. The CDR3 has 14 residues. The V gene's germline CDR1 is SEHNR and CDR2 FQNEAQ (reference sequence). Here the CDR3 DNA reads TGTGCCAGCAGCTTGGAAAACTCGCGCACTGAAGCTTTCTTT. This translates into CASSLENSRTEAFF.

The CDR3 DNA reads TGTGCCTCCTGGATGGGGGCGCACACCGGGGAGCTGTTTTTT. It translates to CASWMGAHTGELFF. This chain connects TRBV6-1 to TRBJ2-2; D is possibly TRBD1 (6 bases). V lost 11 bases and J lost 3, with 16 bases in between. Germline-derived CDR1 and CDR2 are MNHNS and SASEGT. This CDR3 has 14 residues.

This clonotype was seen many times. The CDR3 nucleotides are TGCGCCAGCAGCTCCGGGGGGTCCGGGGAGCTGTTTTTT. Encoded protein: CASSSGGSGELFF. The genes are TRBV5-1 and TRBJ2-2; 7 bases are a match to TRBD2. V gave up 3 bases and J gave up 6 bases; unmatched junction bases: 2. CDR1 SGHRS and CDR2 YFSETQ come from the germline V gene. The CDR3 length is 13 residues.

This clonotype was recorded at least ten times. The chain couples TRBV25-1 to TRBJ2-2, with 10 bases lining up with TRBD1. Germline CDR1 and CDR2: MGHDK and SYGVNS. This CDR3 contains 13 residues. V lost 11 bases, J lost 5 bases, and 5 bases stayed unmatched. The CDR3 nucleotides are TGTGCCGGGACAGGGGAAAGGACCGGGGAGCTGTTTTTT. Its translation: CAGTGERTGELFF.

This clonotype was detected many times. The chain joins TRBV12-3 or TRBV12-4 to TRBJ1-5, with 7 bases aligning to TRBD1. The J segment lost 2 bases and the V segment lost 5 bases, leaving 3 bases of the junction unmatched. This CDR3 has 14 amino acids. CDR3 coding DNA: TGTGCCAGCAGTGAAGACAGGGGCAATCAGCCCCAGCATTTT. Protein sequence: CASSEDRGNQPQHF.

This chain uses TRBV7-3 with TRBJ1-2, with D unclear. The V end lost 5 bases, the J end lost 1 base, and 11 bases lay between the germline ends. The germline V gene has CDR1 SGHTA and CDR2 FQGTGA. CDR3 length: 14 residues. CDR3: CASSPKDGNYGYTF. The CDR3, as DNA: TGTGCCAGCAGCCCAAAGGACGGTAACTATGGCTACACCTTC.

The chain combines TRBV20-1 with TRBJ1-5; tentatively, D is TRBD1 (5 bases). V lost 2 bases and J lost 6, with 8 bases in between. This CDR3 spans 12 amino acids. In germline, CDR1 is DFQATT, CDR2 SNEGSKA (reference sequence). DNA for the CDR3: TGCAGTGCTAGACGGGGGGGTCAGCCCCAGCATTTT. Translation: CSARRGGQPQHF.

The table lists this clonotype with many counts. V gene TRBV7-2 combines with J gene TRBJ2-5, with 8 bases matching TRBD2. Trimming took 5 bases from V and 4 from J; bases not matched to a gene: 3. Germline V CDR1 and CDR2: SGHTA, FQGNSA. The CDR3 length is 13 residues. CDR3 amino acids: CASSRGGTETQYF. In DNA, the CDR3 is TGTGCCAGCAGCCGGGGGGGCACAGAGACCCAGTACTTC. The entire variable domain, with the rest obtained from reference TRBV7-2 and TRBJ2-5, is as follows: GAGVSQSPSNKVTEKGKDVELRCDPISGHTALYWYRQSLGQGLEFLIYFQGNSAPDKSGLPSDRFSAERTGGSVSTLTIQRTQQEDSAVYLCASSRGGTETQYFGPGTRLLVL.

The table lists this clonotype with many counts. The chain links TRBV19 to TRBJ2-3, with 8 bases aligning to TRBD1. The CDR3 is 14 amino acids. The trim removed 5 bases at V and 1 base at J, leaving 2 bases unmatched. CDR1 is LNHDA, CDR2 SQIVND, per germline (reference sequence). Written as DNA, the CDR3 is TGTGCCAGTAGTCAGGGGGCTGGCACAGATACGCAGTATTTT. Its protein product is CASSQGAGTDTQYF.

This clonotype was seen many times. The chain carries TRBV7-8 and TRBJ1-6, with no clear D. Deletions cut 5 bases from V and 10 bases from J, with 15 bases between. CDR3 length: 14 amino acids. Germline V gene sequence: CDR1 SGHVS, CDR2 FQNEAQ. The CDR3: CASSTFTVGSPLHF. In DNA form, the CDR3 reads TGTGCCAGCAGCACCTTCACCGTTGGCTCACCCCTCCACTTT. The full variable domain, with the rest looked up from reference TRBV7-8 and TRBJ1-6, is GAGVSQSPRYKVAKRGQDVALRCDPISGHVSLFWYQQALGQGPEFLTYFQNEAQLDKSGLPSDRFFAERPEGSVSTLKIQRTQQEDSAVYLCASSTFTVGSPLHFGNGTRLTVT.

This clonotype was counted ten times or more. The gene calls are TRBV2 and TRBJ2-1; the match to TRBD2 covers 9 bases. Germline trimming cut 5 bases from V and 5 bases from J; bases unmatched to any gene: 7. There are 15 residues in the CDR3. CDR1 is SNHLY and CDR2 is FYNNEI in the germline V gene. CDR3 protein: CASSFAGGGNNEQFF. Written as DNA, the CDR3 is TGTGCCAGCAGTTTCGCGGGGGGGGGAAACAATGAGCAGTTCTTC.

The chain uses TRBV2 and TRBJ1-3; 9 positions match TRBD1. The ends lost 7 bases at V and 1 base at J; junction bases unmatched: 8. In germline, CDR1 is SNHLY, CDR2 FYNNEI. The CDR3 is 16 amino acids. As DNA, the CDR3 is TGTGCCAGCACCTCGGGGACAGGGCAATCTGGAAACACCATATATTTT. It encodes CASTSGTGQSGNTIYF.

Ten or more counts support this clonotype. CDR3 residues: CASSQDLGTQYF. In nucleotides, the CDR3 is TGCGCCAGCAGCCAAGATCTGGGTACGCAGTATTTT. V usage is TRBV4-3 and J usage is TRBJ2-3; unclear D gene. The CDR3 has 12 residues. CDR1 and CDR2 from the germline V gene are LGHNA and YSLEER. V was cut by 0 bases and J by 8 bases, with 6 bases left in between.

The genes are TRBV7-9 and TRBJ2-7, with D possibly matching TRBD2 (5 bases). Trimming stripped 0 bases from V and 4 bases from J, with 10 bases between. CDR3 length equals 14 residues. Germline V gives CDR1 SEHNR, CDR2 FQNEAQ (reference sequence). CDR3 DNA sequence: TGTGCCAGCAGCTTAGCAGGAGGAGGATACGAGCAGTACTTC. This sequence encodes CASSLAGGGYEQYF.

The table lists this clonotype with many counts. The chain has TRBV4-1 and TRBJ1-2; D is perhaps TRBD1 (6 bases). The CDR3 covers 17 residues. Germline CDR1 reads MGHRA; CDR2 reads YSYEKL. V gave up 1 base and J gave up 3 bases, with 18 bases separating them. CDR3 bases: TGCGCCAGCAGCCAAGTTGTAGTCCCGACAGGCGACTATGGCTACACCTTC. Its translation is CASSQVVVPTGDYGYTF.

This clonotype showed up many times. This chain joins TRBV7-8 and TRBJ2-3; D call uncertain. V was trimmed by 0 bases and J by 8 bases, leaving 18 bases between them. Germline CDR1 is SGHVS and CDR2 is FQNEAQ. The CDR3 length is 16 residues. In DNA form, the CDR3 reads TGTGCCAGCAGCTTAGCGAGTAGGCCGGACCTGGGTACGCAGTATTTT. The encoded protein is CASSLASRPDLGTQYF.

At least ten counts were recorded for this clonotype. The chain joins TRBV4-3 to TRBJ2-3; D unresolved. CDR1 LGHNA and CDR2 YSLEER come from the germline V gene. The CDR3 is 14 amino acids. The V end was cut by 0 bases, the J end by 1 base, with 5 bases between. CDR3 sequence reads: CASSQEAGTDTQYF. The CDR3 region has the DNA TGCGCCAGCAGCCAAGAGGCAGGCACAGATACGCAGTATTTT.

V gene TRBV11-1 combines with J gene TRBJ2-5; the D gene is possibly TRBD2 (6 bases). Per the germline V gene, CDR1 is SGHAT and CDR2 is FQDESV (reference sequence). The CDR3 loop spans 17 amino acids. Trimming removed 0 bases from V and 2 bases from J, with 16 bases in between. The CDR3 bases are TGTGCCAGCAGCTTAGCGAGGGCTAGCGTAAGACAAGAGACCCAGTACTTC. Translating it yields CASSLARASVRQETQYF. Looking up the rest from reference TRBV11-1 and TRBJ2-5 gives the full variable domain: EAEVAQSPRYKITEKSQAVAFWCDPISGHATLYWYRQILGQGPELLVQFQDESVVDDSQLPKDRFSAERLKGVDSTLKIQPAELGDSAMYLCASSLARASVRQETQYFGPGTRLLVL.

This clonotype was recorded only once. J is TRBJ1-3 and V is TRBV11-1, with 9 bases matching TRBD1. Germline CDR1 SGHAT, CDR2 FQDESV (reference sequence). Trimming took 1 base from V and 3 from J; bases not matched to a gene: 7. The CDR3 has 17 residues. CDR3 DNA: TGTGCCAGCAGCTTAGTTTGGGTGGACAGGGGTGGAAACACCATATATTTT. As protein: CASSLVWVDRGGNTIYF.

This clonotype was counted ten times or more. The genes are TRBV4-2 and TRBJ2-5; D call uncertain. The germline V gene encodes CDR1 LGHNA and CDR2 YNFKEQ. V lost 0 bases and J lost 0, with 11 bases in between. This CDR3 region has 16 residues. The CDR3 DNA sequence: TGTGCCAGCAGCCAAGAGGTACGCTCCAACCAAGAGACCCAGTACTTC. Encoded protein: CASSQEVRSNQETQYF.

This clonotype was seen at least ten times. The gene calls are TRBV6-5 and TRBJ2-7, with D possibly matching TRBD1 (6 bases). Germline-derived CDR1 and CDR2 are MNHEY and SVGAGI. The CDR3 has 12 amino acids. The V end lost 7 bases, the J end lost 6 bases, and 13 bases lay between the germline ends. In DNA, the CDR3 is TGTGCCAGCAATTGGGGGCCGGGCGAGCAGTACTTC. Protein product: CASNWGPGEQYF.

Only a few counts were recorded for this clonotype. The chain recombines TRBV5-4 with TRBJ2-1; D is possibly TRBD1 or TRBD2 (5 bases each). This CDR3 has 15 residues. Per germline, CDR1 SGHNT and CDR2 YYREEE (reference sequence). The germline V and J ends were trimmed by 1 base and 5 bases, with 13 bases remaining between them. The CDR3 DNA reads TGTGCCAGCAGCTTGAATGGGGGAACGAACAATGAGCAGTTCTTC. Protein product: CASSLNGGTNNEQFF.

V is TRBV5-6 and J is TRBJ2-5; TRBD1 aligns across 8 bases. V lost 3 bases and J lost 5; bases outside the gene matches: 15. The CDR3 spans 17 residues. The V gene's germline CDR1 is SGHDT and CDR2 YYEEEE. DNA for the CDR3: TGTGCCAGCAGCTCCCTCGACAGGGGACGTGTCTGGGAGACCCAGTACTTC. As protein: CASSSLDRGRVWETQYF.

This clonotype was counted many times. CDR3 coding DNA: TGTGCCATCAGTATCGGGATTTCGGCCACTGAAGCTTTCTTT. It translates to CAISIGISATEAFF. The chain links TRBV10-3 to TRBJ1-1; no reliable D call. CDR1 ENHRY and CDR2 SYGVKD come from the germline V gene. Trimming left V 5 bases short and J 4 bases short, with 14 bases between. CDR3 length equals 14 residues.

This clonotype appeared a single time. This chain joins TRBV19 and TRBJ1-2; TRBD1 agrees at 7 bases. The V segment lost 7 bases and the J segment 6 bases; nucleotides outside the gene matches: 8. Per the germline V gene, CDR1 is LNHDA and CDR2 is SQIVND (reference sequence). This CDR3 has 13 amino acids. CDR3 protein: CASTTDRRDGYTF. CDR3 in DNA: TGTGCCAGTACCACGGACAGGCGAGATGGCTACACCTTC. Looking up the rest from reference TRBV19 and TRBJ1-2 gives the full variable domain: DGGITQSPKYLFRKEGQNVTLSCEQNLNHDAMYWYRQDPGQGLRLIYYSQIVNDFQKGDIAEGYSVSREKKESFPLTVTSAQKNPTAFYLCASTTDRRDGYTFGSGTRLTVV.

This clonotype was observed many times. The J gene is TRBJ1-1, the V gene TRBV6-5; D is possibly TRBD1 (6 bases). Germline CDR1 and CDR2: MNHEY and SVGAGI. The CDR3 runs to 13 residues. The V end was cut by 2 bases, the J end by 8 bases, with 12 bases between. The CDR3 coding sequence is TGTGCCAGCAGTTACCCCACGACAGGAGAAGCTTTCTTT. The encoded protein is CASSYPTTGEAFF.